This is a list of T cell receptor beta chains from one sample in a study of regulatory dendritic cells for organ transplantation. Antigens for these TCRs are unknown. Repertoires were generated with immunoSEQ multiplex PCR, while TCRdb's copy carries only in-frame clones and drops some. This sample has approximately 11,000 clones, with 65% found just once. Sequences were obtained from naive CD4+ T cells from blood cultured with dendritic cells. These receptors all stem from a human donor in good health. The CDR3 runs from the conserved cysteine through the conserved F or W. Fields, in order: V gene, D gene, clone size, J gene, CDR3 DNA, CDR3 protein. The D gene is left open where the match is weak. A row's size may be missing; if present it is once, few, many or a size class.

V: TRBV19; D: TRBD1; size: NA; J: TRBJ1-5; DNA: TGTGCCAGTAGTATCCTGGGACAGGGGATAGGAGGCAATCAGCCCCAGCATTTT; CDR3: CASSILGQGIGGNQPQHF
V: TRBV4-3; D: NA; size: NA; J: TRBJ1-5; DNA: TGCGCCAGCAGCCAAGATAGGGCCGGGGGTCAGCCCCAGCATTTT; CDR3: CASSQDRAGGQPQHF
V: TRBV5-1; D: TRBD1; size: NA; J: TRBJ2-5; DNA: TGCGCCAGCAGCTTGGGCGACAGGGACCAAGAGACCCAGTACTTC; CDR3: CASSLGDRDQETQYF
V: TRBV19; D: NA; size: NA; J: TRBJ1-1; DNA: TGTGCCAGTAGGCTGGGGGCGTCGGGCACTGAAGCTTTCTTT; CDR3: CASRLGASGTEAFF
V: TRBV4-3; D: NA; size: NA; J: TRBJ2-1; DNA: TGCGCCAGCAGCCGAGACCCCCGGTTCCCCTACAATGAGCAGTTCTTC; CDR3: CASSRDPRFPYNEQFF
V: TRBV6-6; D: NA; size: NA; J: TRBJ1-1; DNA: TGTGCCAGCAGCCCGCCTCGGGGCACTGAAGCTTTCTTT; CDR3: CASSPPRGTEAFF
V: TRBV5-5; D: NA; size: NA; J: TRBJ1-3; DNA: TGTGCCAGCAGCCGGGTCAGGGTATCTTCTGGAAACACCATATATTTT; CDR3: CASSRVRVSSGNTIYF
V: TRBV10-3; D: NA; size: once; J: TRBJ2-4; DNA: TGTGCCATCAGTGAGGGTCAGGGTCTAGCCAAAAACATTCAGTACTTC; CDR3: CAISEGQGLAKNIQYF
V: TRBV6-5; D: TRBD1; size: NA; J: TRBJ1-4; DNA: TGTGCCAGCAGTTTAAGACAGGGCGGTGAAAAACTGTTTTTT; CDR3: CASSLRQGGEKLFF
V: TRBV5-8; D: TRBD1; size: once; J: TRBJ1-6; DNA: TGTGCCAGCAGCTTGTCCGAAGGGACAGGGGACTCACCCCTCCACTTT; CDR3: CASSLSEGTGDSPLHF
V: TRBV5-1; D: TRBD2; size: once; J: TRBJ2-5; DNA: TGCGCCAGCAGACTAGCGGGGGGCCAAGAGACCCAGTACTTC; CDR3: CASRLAGGQETQYF
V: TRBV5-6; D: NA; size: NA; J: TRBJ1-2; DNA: TGTGCCAGCAGCTTGGTGGCGGATCTTGACTATGGCTACACCTTC; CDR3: CASSLVADLDYGYTF
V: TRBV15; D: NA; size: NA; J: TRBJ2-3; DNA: TGTGCCACCATGAACAGGAACACAGATACGCAGTATTTT; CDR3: CATMNRNTDTQYF
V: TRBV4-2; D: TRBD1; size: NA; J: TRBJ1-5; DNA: TGTGCCAGCAGCCAAGATTGGACAGGGGGCTACAATCAGCCCCAGCATTTT; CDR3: CASSQDWTGGYNQPQHF
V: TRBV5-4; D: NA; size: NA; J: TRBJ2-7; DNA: TGTGCCAGCAGACCAACAGGGTCCCACGAGCAGTACTTC; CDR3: CASRPTGSHEQYF
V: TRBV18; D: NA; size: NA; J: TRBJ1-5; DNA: TGTGCCAGCTCACCTGAGTTGGACGGGGGTCAGCCCCAGCATTTT; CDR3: CASSPELDGGQPQHF
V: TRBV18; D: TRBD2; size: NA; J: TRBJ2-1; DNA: TGTGCCAGCTCATGGGGGGGGAATGAGCAGTTCTTC; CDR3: CASSWGGNEQFF
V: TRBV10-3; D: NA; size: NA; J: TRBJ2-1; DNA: TGTGCCATCAGTGAGCCCGCGGGCTTTTCGGGCAATGAGCAGTTCTTC; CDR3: CAISEPAGFSGNEQFF
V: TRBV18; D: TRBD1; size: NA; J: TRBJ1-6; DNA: TGTGCCAGCTCACCGGGGCCAGGGGGGAATAATTCACCCCTCCACTTT; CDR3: CASSPGPGGNNSPLHF
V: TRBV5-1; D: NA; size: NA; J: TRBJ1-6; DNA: TGCGCCAGCAGCTTCGGGAATTCACCCCTCCACTTT; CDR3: CASSFGNSPLHF
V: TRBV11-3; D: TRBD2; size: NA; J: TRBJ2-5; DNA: TGTGCCAGCAGCCTCGGGACTAGCGGGGGGTTATATCAAGAGACCCAGTACTTC; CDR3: CASSLGTSGGLYQETQYF
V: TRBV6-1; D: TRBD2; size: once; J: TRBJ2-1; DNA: TGTGCCAGCTTTCTAGCGGGGGTCCCCGCGAATGAGCAGTTCTTC; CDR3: CASFLAGVPANEQFF
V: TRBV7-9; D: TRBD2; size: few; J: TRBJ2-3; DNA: TGTGCCAGCAGCCGGCGGGGGGGCGCCACAGATACGCAGTATTTT; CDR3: CASSRRGGATDTQYF
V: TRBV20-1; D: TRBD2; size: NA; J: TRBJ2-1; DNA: TGCAGTGCCAGCGGGGACAATGAGCAGTTCTTC; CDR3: CSASGDNEQFF
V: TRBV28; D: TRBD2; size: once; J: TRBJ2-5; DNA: TGTGCCAGCAGAACCACGGGGCGGGGGGACCAAGAGACCCAGTACTTC; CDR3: CASRTTGRGDQETQYF
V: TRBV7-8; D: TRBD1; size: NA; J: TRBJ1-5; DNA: TGTGCCAGCAGTCCGGGACAGGGTATCCCTCAGCCCCAGCATTTT; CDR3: CASSPGQGIPQPQHF
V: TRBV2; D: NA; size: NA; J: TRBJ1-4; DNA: TGTGCCAGCACCCGGGTTCTTAATGAAAAACTGTTTTTT; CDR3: CASTRVLNEKLFF
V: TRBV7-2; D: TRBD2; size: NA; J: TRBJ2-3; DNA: TGTGCCAGCAGCATCTCTAGCGGGGGGGGCACAGATACGCAGTATTTT; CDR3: CASSISSGGGTDTQYF
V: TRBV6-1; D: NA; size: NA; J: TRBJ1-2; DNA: TGTGCCAGCAGCCGAGACAGGATAAACTATGGCTACACCTTC; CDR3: CASSRDRINYGYTF
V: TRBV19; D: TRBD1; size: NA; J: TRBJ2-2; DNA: TGTGCCGTTGGCGGGACAGGTCCCGGGGAGCTGTTTTTT; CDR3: CAVGGTGPGELFF
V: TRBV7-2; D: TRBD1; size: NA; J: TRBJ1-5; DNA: TGTGCCAGCAGCTCACAGGGGACTCAGCCCCAGCATTTT; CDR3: CASSSQGTQPQHF
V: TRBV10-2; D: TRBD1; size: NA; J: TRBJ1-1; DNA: TGCGCCAGCAGGAAAGCTCCGGGACAGGGACTTATGAACACTAAAGCTTTCTTT; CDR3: CASRKAPGQGLMNTKAFF
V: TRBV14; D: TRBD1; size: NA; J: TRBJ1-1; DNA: TGTGCCAGCAGAGCAGGGGGGAGAGGAGTTGAAGCTTTCTTT; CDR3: CASRAGGRGVEAFF
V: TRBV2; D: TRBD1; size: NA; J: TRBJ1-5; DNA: TGTGCCAGCAGCCCCGTGACAGGGGGCCTATCAGCCCAGCATTTT; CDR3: CASSPVTGGLSAQHF
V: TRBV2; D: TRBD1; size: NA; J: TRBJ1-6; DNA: TGTGCCAGCAGGGGGGGGGACAGGAGCGGTGCACCCCTCCACTTT; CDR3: CASRGGDRSGAPLHF
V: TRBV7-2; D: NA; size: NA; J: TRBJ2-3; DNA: TGTGCCAGCAGCTTAGAGGGGGGGGACTATACGCAGTATTTT; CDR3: CASSLEGGDYTQYF
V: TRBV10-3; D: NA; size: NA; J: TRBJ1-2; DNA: TGTGCCATCGAGGGCCCAAACTATGGCTACACCTTC; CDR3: CAIEGPNYGYTF
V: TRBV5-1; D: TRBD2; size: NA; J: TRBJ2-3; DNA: TGCGCCAGCAGCATAAGACTAGCGGGGGGGTCTTCAGATACGCAGTATTTT; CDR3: CASSIRLAGGSSDTQYF
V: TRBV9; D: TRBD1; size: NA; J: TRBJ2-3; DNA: TGTGCCAGCAGTATCACACCCGGGACAGGAGACTCCACAGATACGCAGTATTTT; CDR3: CASSITPGTGDSTDTQYF
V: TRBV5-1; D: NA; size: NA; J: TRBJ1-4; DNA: TGCGCCAGCAGCTCGGGACACGCAACTAATGAAAAACTGTTTTTT; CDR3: CASSSGHATNEKLFF
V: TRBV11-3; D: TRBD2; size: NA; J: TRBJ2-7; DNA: TGTGCCAGCAGCCCGGAGGTCGGGGGGATCTACGAGCAGTACTTC; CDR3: CASSPEVGGIYEQYF
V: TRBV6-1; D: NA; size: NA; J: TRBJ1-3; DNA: TGTGCCAGCACCTCGGACAAGCTCTCTGGAAACACCATATATTTT; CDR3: CASTSDKLSGNTIYF
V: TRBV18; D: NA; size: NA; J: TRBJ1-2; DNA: TGTGCCAGCTCACCGCCCCAGGGGTATGGCTACACCTTC; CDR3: CASSPPQGYGYTF
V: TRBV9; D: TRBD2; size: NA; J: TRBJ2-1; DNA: TGTGCCAGCAGCGCCGCGGGGGGGCCGGATGAGCAGTTCTTC; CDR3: CASSAAGGPDEQFF
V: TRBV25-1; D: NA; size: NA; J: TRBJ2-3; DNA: TGTGCCAGCAGTGTAGGGGCTGGTACAGATACGCAGTATTTT; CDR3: CASSVGAGTDTQYF
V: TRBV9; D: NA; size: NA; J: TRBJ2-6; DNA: TGTGCCAGCAGCTCCTTCGACGTCCTGACTTTC; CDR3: CASSSFDVLTF
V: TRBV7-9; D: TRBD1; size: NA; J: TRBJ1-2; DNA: TGTGCCAGCAGCCCCGGGACAGCCAACTATGGCTACACCTTC; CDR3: CASSPGTANYGYTF
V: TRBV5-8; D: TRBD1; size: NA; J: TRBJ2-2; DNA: TGTGCCAGCAGATCCAACTTCGGACAGGGGAGGACCGGGGAGCTGTTTTTT; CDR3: CASRSNFGQGRTGELFF
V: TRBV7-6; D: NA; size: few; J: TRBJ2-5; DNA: TGTGCCAGCAGCTTATCCCCAGGCTCCCAAGAGACCCAGTACTTC; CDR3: CASSLSPGSQETQYF
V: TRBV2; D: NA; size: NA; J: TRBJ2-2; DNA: TGTGCCAGCAGTGAAGGGAGGGTTCACACCGGGGAGCTGTTTTTT; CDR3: CASSEGRVHTGELFF
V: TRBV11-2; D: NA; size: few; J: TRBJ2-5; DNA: TGTGCCAGCAGCTTAGGCCTAGGGAGGGAGACCCAGTACTTC; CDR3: CASSLGLGRETQYF
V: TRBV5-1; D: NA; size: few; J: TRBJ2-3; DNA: TGCGCCAGCAGCTCGGGACAAGTTCAACCAGATACGCAGTATTTT; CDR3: CASSSGQVQPDTQYF
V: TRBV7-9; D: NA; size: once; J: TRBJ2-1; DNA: TGTGCCAGCAGCGCAGTCAATGAGCAGTTCTTC; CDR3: CASSAVNEQFF
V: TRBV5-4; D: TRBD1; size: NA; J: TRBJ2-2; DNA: TGTGCCAGCAGGTCGACAGGGGGCGGGGACACCGGGGAGCTGTTTTTT; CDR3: CASRSTGGGDTGELFF
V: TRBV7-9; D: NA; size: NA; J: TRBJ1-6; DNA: TGTGCCAGCAGCTTAGCACTAACCGGGAGCGCTGATTCACCCCTCCACTTT; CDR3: CASSLALTGSADSPLHF
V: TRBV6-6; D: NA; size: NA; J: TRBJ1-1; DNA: TGTGCCAGCAGTTACGTCGGCAGGGACACTGAAGCTTTCTTT; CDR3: CASSYVGRDTEAFF
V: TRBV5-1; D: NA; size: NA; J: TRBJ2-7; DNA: TGCGCCAGCAGCCCGGGGAGGACAGGAGCCTACGAGCAGTACTTC; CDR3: CASSPGRTGAYEQYF